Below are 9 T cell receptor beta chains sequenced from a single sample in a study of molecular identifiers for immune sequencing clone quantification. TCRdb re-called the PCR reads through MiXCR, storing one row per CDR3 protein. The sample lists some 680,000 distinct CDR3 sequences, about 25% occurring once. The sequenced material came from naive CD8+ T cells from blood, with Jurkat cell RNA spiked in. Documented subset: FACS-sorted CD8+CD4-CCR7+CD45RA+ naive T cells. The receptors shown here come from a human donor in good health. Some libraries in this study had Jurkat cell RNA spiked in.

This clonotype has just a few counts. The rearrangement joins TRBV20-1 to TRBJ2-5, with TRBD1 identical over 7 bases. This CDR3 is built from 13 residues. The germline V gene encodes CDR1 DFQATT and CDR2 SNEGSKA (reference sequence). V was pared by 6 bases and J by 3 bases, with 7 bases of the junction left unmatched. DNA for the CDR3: TGCAGTGCCAGGGGACAGACAAAAGAGACCCAGTACTTC. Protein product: CSARGQTKETQYF.

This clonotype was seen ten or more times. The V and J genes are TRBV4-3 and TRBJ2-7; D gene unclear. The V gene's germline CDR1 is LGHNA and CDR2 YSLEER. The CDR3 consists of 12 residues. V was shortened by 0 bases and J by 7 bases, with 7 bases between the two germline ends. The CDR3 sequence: CASSQDIEEQYF. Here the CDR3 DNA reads TGCGCCAGCAGCCAAGATATCGAAGAGCAGTACTTC.

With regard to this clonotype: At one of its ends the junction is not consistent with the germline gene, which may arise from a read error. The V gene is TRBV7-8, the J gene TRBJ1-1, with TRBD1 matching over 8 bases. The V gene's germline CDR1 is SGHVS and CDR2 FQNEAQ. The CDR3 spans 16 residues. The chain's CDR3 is CANSLARGQRRTEAFF. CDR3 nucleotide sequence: TGTGCCAACAGCTTGGCCAGGGGGCAGAGGCGGACTGAAGCTTTCTTT.

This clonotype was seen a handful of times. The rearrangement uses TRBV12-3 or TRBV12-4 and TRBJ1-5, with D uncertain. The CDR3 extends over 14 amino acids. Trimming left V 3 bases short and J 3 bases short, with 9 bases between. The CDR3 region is CASSFLGFNQPQHF. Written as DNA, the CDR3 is TGTGCCAGCAGTTTTTTAGGGTTCAATCAGCCCCAGCATTTT.

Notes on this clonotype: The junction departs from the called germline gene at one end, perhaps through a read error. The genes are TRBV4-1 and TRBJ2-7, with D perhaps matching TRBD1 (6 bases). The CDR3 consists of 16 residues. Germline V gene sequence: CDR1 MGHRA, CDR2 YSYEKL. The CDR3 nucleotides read TGCGCCAGCAGCCACACCTCCTCGGACAGCTCCTACAAGCAGTACTTC. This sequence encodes CASSHTSSDSSYKQYF.

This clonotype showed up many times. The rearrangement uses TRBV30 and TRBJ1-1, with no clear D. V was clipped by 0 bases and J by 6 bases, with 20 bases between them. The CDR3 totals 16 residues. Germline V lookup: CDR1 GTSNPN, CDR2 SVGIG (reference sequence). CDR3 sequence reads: CAWSVPYTPPGPEAFF. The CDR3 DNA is TGTGCCTGGAGTGTACCGTATACCCCACCGGGCCCTGAAGCTTTCTTT.

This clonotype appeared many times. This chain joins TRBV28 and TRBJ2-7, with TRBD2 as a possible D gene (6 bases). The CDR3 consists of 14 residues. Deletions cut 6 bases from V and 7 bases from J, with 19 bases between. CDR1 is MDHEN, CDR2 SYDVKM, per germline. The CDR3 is CASSPPGLPGEQYF. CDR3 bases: TGTGCCAGCAGCCCTCCGGGACTCCCGGGGGAGCAGTACTTC.

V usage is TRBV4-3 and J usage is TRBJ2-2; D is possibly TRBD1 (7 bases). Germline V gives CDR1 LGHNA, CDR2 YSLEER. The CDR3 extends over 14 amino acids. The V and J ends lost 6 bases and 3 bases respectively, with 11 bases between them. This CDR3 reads CASRRDRYTGELFF. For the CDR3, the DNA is TGCGCCAGCAGGCGGGACAGATACACCGGGGAGCTGTTTTTT.

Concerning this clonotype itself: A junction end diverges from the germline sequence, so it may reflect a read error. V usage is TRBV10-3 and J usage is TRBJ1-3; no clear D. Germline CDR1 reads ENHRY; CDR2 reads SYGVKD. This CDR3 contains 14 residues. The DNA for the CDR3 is TGTGCCATCAGTGAGTTGGGATCTGGAAACAGCATATATTTT. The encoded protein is CAISELGSGNSIYF.